This T cell receptor (beta chain) was observed in a study of blood T cell repertoires in COVID-19. For the study at large: COVID-19 samples, acute and convalescent, were from the United States, Italy and Spain.

Germline values: CDR1 SNHLY, CDR2 FYNNEI. The CDR3 has 16 amino acids. J lost 2 bases, V lost 8 bases, and 11 bases had no gene match. The table came from immunoSEQ multiplex PCR; TCRdb's copy has only in-frame clones and leaves some out. The sample holds more than 200,000 clones, around 90% seen once. The V and J genes are TRBV2 and TRBJ1-5; the match to TRBD1 covers 8 bases. The TCR was taken from a woman aged 45 to 65 who had recovered from COVID-19. Sequenced sample: PBMCs or T cells enriched from blood (not recorded which). The CDR3 reads CASRQSDRVGNQPQHF. The CDR3, as DNA: TGTGCCAGCCGACAATCGGACAGGGTGGGCAATCAGCCCCAGCATTTT. The whole variable domain, filled in from reference TRBV2 and TRBJ1-5, reads EPEVTQTPSHQVTQMGQEVILRCVPISNHLYFYWYRQILGQKVEFLVSFYNNEISEKSEIFDDQFSVERPDGSNFTLKIRSTKLEDSAMYFCASRQSDRVGNQPQHFGDGTRLSIL.